Listed below are T cell receptor beta chains from one sample, sequenced in a study of breast tumors, draining lymph nodes, adjacent tissues. MiXCR, run by TCRdb on the multiplex PCR reads, gives a single entry per CDR3 protein. The profile shows approximately 250,000 distinct CDR3 sequences, nearly 35% of them singletons. Specimen: axillary lymph node tissue. These receptors all stem from a female donor with breast cancer. Some clones in this sample may be carry-over from other donors' samples. Each CDR3 is given with its conserved first and last residue. Each record gives: J gene, V gene, D gene, clone size, CDR3 length, CDR3 DNA, CDR3 protein. A D gene is named only where the DNA matches it firmly. Rows may omit the clone size; those that give it use once, few, many or a size class.

>TRBJ2-7|TRBV19|NA|many|14
TGTGCCAGTAGTATTCAGGGAATTAGCTACGAGCAGTACTTC
CASSIQGISYEQYF
>TRBJ2-7|TRBV15|NA|many|13
TGTGCCACCAGCAGATCGGACTCTTACGAGCAGTACTTC
CATSRSDSYEQYF
>TRBJ2-5|TRBV11-2|NA|NA|13
TGTGCCAGCAGTATATATGCCGTGGAGACCCAGTACTTC
CASSIYAVETQYF
>TRBJ2-1|TRBV11-3|TRBD2|many|16
TGTGCCAGCAGCTGGAGCGGGAGGGGGCCCTACAATGAGCAGTTCTTC
CASSWSGRGPYNEQFF
>TRBJ2-7|TRBV6-5|NA|few|11
TGTGCCAGCAGTCACTCACACGAGCAGTACTTC
CASSHSHEQYF
>TRBJ1-1|TRBV7-2|NA|many|13
TGTGCCAGCAGACTTACAGTGAACACTGAAGCTTTCTTT
CASRLTVNTEAFF
>TRBJ2-6|TRBV7-3|TRBD1|NA|17
TGTGCCAGCAGCTCAACAGGGGCCGGGTCTGGGGCCAACGTCCTGACTTTC
CASSSTGAGSGANVLTF
>TRBJ2-1|TRBV2|TRBD1|NA|14
TGTGCCAGCTCTGGGGGACAGGGGGACAATGAGCAGTTCTTC
CASSGGQGDNEQFF
>TRBJ1-2|TRBV10-3|NA|many|12
TGTGCCATCAGTGAAAGGGACTATGGCTACACCTTC
CAISERDYGYTF
>TRBJ2-5|TRBV6-2/TRBV6-3|TRBD2|NA|14
TGTGCCAGCAGGACGGGACTAGCGGGGGAGACCCAGTACTTC
CASRTGLAGETQYF
>TRBJ1-4|TRBV29-1|TRBD1|NA|15
TGCAGCGTTGAAGTGGTCGGACAGGGGGATGAAAAAATGTTTTTT
CSVEVVGQGDEKMFF
>TRBJ2-1|TRBV29-1|TRBD2|many|16
TGCAGCGCCACGAACCGTGGGACTAGCGGGTACAATGAGCAGTTCTTC
CSATNRGTSGYNEQFF
>TRBJ2-7|TRBV7-6|NA|NA|14
TGTGCCAGCAGCCCCAGGGCGAGCTCCTACGAGCAGTACTTC
CASSPRASSYEQYF
>TRBJ2-3|TRBV7-8|NA|once|16
TGTGCCAGCAGAATAGTAGGGGGGGCTGGAACAGATACGCAGTATTTT
CASRIVGGAGTDTQYF
>TRBJ2-7|TRBV6-1|NA|many|15
TGTGCCAGCAGTGAAAACCCGGACAATGTCTACGAGCAGTACTTC
CASSENPDNVYEQYF
>TRBJ2-7|TRBV3-1|NA|NA|15
TGTGCCAGCAGCCCCTCCGACAGGAGATCCTACGAGCAGTACTTC
CASSPSDRRSYEQYF
>TRBJ1-5|TRBV4-2|TRBD1|many|16
TGTGCCAGCAGCCAAGCGTCACAGGGGGCGATTCAGCCCCAGCATTTT
CASSQASQGAIQPQHF
>TRBJ2-1|TRBV14|NA|few|14
TGTGCCAGCAGCCAAGTCCCAGGGGCGAATGAGCAGTCCTTC
CASSQVPGANEQSF
>TRBJ2-7|TRBV5-1|TRBD1|many|14
TGCGCCAGCAGCTTGGGACAGGGGGCGCCCGAGCAGTACTTC
CASSLGQGAPEQYF
>TRBJ2-1|TRBV6-5|NA|many|11
TGTGCCAGCAGTTACATGGGTGAGCAGTTCTTC
CASSYMGEQFF
>TRBJ1-5|TRBV27|NA|NA|14
TGTGCCAGCAGTTTAAGGGGTTGGAATCAGCCCCAGCATTTT
CASSLRGWNQPQHF
>TRBJ2-7|TRBV14|TRBD2|many|14
TGTGCCAGCAGCCAAGCCCGGACTAGGGACGAGCAGTACTTC
CASSQARTRDEQYF
>TRBJ2-6|TRBV7-2|NA|NA|13
TGTGCCAGCAGCTTAGAAGGGGGCAACGTCCTGACTTTC
CASSLEGGNVLTF
>TRBJ2-7|TRBV5-1|TRBD1|many|13
TGCGCCAGCAGCTTCGGGACAGGGTACGAGCAGTACTTC
CASSFGTGYEQYF
>TRBJ1-5|TRBV27|TRBD1|NA|14
TGTGCCAGCAGTTTAAACAGGGGTAATCAGCCCCGGCATTTT
CASSLNRGNQPRHF
>TRBJ2-5|TRBV24-1|NA|NA|15
TGTGCCACCAGTGGATCGGGGCCGGGGGAAGAGACTCAGTACTTC
CATSGSGPGEETQYF
>TRBJ2-1|TRBV7-8|TRBD1|few|17
TGTGCCTGGAGCCGGGACAGGGCTTGGGTACCCTACAATGAGCAGTTCTTC
CAWSRDRAWVPYNEQFF
>TRBJ1-2|TRBV20-1|NA|many|12
TGCAGTGCTACCCCCGGGGGATATGGCTACACCTTC
CSATPGGYGYTF
>TRBJ2-1|TRBV19|NA|many|15
TGTGCCAGTAGTATAGGGAGGCAGGGCTACAATGAGCAGTTCTTC
CASSIGRQGYNEQFF
>TRBJ1-4|TRBV15|NA|NA|13
TGTGCCACCAGGGACAGCGGGGATGAAAAACTGTTTTTT
CATRDSGDEKLFF
>TRBJ2-7|TRBV11-3|NA|many|15
TGTGCCAGCAGCCCTGGGACACTTCCCTCCTACGAGCAGTACTTC
CASSPGTLPSYEQYF
>TRBJ2-5|TRBV7-3|TRBD2|many|16
TGTGCCAGCAGCTTAAGTAGCGGGGCCGGAGGGGAGACCCAGTACTTC
CASSLSSGAGGETQYF
>TRBJ2-3|TRBV7-6|NA|many|13
TGTGCCAGCAGCCCACTAGGCCTAGATACGCAGTATTTT
CASSPLGLDTQYF
>TRBJ2-5|TRBV6-6|NA|NA|10
TGTGCCGGGGGAGAAGAGACCCAGTACTTC
CAGGEETQYF
>TRBJ1-4|TRBV15|NA|many|18
TGTGCCACCAGCAGAGGAGGTCTTTTTGAGACCTCGGATGAAAAACTGTTTTTT
CATSRGGLFETSDEKLFF
>TRBJ2-1|TRBV19|NA|many|11
TGTGCCAGTAGTGCCCGGGATGAGCAGTTCTTC
CASSARDEQFF
>TRBJ2-4|TRBV4-1|TRBD2|NA|20
TGCGCCAGCAGCCAAGAAAGGGTAGCGGGGGGGGAGTTGGCCAAAAACATTCAGTACTTC
CASSQERVAGGELAKNIQYF
>TRBJ2-7|TRBV7-3|TRBD2|NA|14
TGTTCCCAGCGGTGTCCTAGCGGGATCGACGAGCAGTACTTC
CSQRCPSGIDEQYF
>TRBJ1-6|TRBV20-1|NA|NA|15
TGCAGTGCTAGGAGAGCCCTCCTTCGGGATTCACCCCTCCACTTT
CSARRALLRDSPLHF
>TRBJ1-2|TRBV6-5|NA|many|14
TGTGCCAGCAGTTACTTACGGACGTCAAGAGGCTACACCTTC
CASSYLRTSRGYTF
>TRBJ2-3|TRBV20-1|NA|many|14
TGCAGTGCTAGTGCGGACAGCCGCACAGATACGCAGTATTTT
CSASADSRTDTQYF
>TRBJ2-1|TRBV29-1|NA|many|14
TGCAGCGTGCAATGGCGGAACACTAACAATGAGCAGTTCTTC
CSVQWRNTNNEQFF
>TRBJ2-2|TRBV9|NA|many|14
TGTGCCAGTACCGGGACCCCGAACACCGGGGAGCTGTTTTTT
CASTGTPNTGELFF
>TRBJ1-2|TRBV18|NA|many|14
TGTGCCAGCTCCTTGGACAGCAAACTCTATGGCTACACCTTC
CASSLDSKLYGYTF
>TRBJ1-6|TRBV6-4|NA|NA|12
TGTGCCAGCAGTGACGGCACTTCACCCCTCCACTTT
CASSDGTSPLHF
>TRBJ2-5|TRBV2|NA|NA|17
TGTGCCAGCAGTGAAGATGGGGAGGCCCCCTCAGGAGAGACCCAGTACTTC
CASSEDGEAPSGETQYF
>TRBJ2-5|TRBV6-2/TRBV6-3|NA|few|15
TGTGCCAGCAGCCCCGGGGCCCTAGCTACGGAGACCCAGTACTTC
CASSPGALATETQYF
>TRBJ2-2|TRBV5-1|NA|many|13
TGCGCCAGCAGCTTGGTATGGGGCGGGGAGCTGTTTTTT
CASSLVWGGELFF
>TRBJ2-3|TRBV6-5|NA|many|16
TGTGCCAGCAGTTACTTTGTGACTAGTGGCACAGATACGCAGTATTTT
CASSYFVTSGTDTQYF
>TRBJ2-3|TRBV27|NA|NA|11
TGTGCCAGCAGTTCCCGGGATACGCAGTATTTT
CASSSRDTQYF
>TRBJ2-7|TRBV4-1|TRBD1|NA|13
TGCGCCAGCACATCCGGGACAGACGGCGAGCAGTGCTTC
CASTSGTDGEQCF
>TRBJ1-2|TRBV7-3|NA|NA|11
TGTGCCAGCAGCGACAATTCAGGCTACACCTTC
CASSDNSGYTF
>TRBJ2-7|TRBV7-2|NA|many|13
TGTGCCAGCAGCTTCCCGGGGGTGGGCGAGCAGTACTTC
CASSFPGVGEQYF
>TRBJ2-3|TRBV5-6|TRBD1|NA|13
TGTGCCACAGCAGGGGGTAGAACAGATACGCAGTATTTT
CATAGGRTDTQYF
>TRBJ1-1|TRBV19|NA|NA|13
TGTGCCAGTAGTATAGGTAAGAACACTGAAGCTTTCTTT
CASSIGKNTEAFF
>TRBJ2-1|TRBV11-2|TRBD1|many|16
TGTGCCAGCAGCTTAGGGGGACAGGGGGCTGGGAATGAGCAGTTCTTC
CASSLGGQGAGNEQFF
>TRBJ2-1|TRBV20-1|NA|many|15
TGCAGTGCTCCCGAGGCGGGGCCGTTCAACAATGAGCAGTTCTTC
CSAPEAGPFNNEQFF